This T cell receptor (beta chain) was captured by sequencing in a study of blood T cell repertoires in COVID-19 (dated by TCRdb to 2019 to 2021). Concerning the study at large: The collaborator samples originated in the United States, Italy and Spain and spanned the acute and convalescent phases of COVID-19. Where HLA class I and class II types were available, the types were taken from metadata supplied by the sample provider, not from assay-based typing. Samples were obtained from the ongoing ImmuneRACE study (first 160 participants) and from 1,200 or so subjects provided by 6 global collaborators. Nearly every sample came with metadata listing a de-identified subject ID, COVID-19 status, age in years and sex. The material from the prospective study consisted of cDNA or gDNA derived from T cells, B-cell-depleted T cells, or PBMCs. Subjects who had been exposed to COVID-19, were actively infected with it, or had recovered from it provided the deeply sampled blood TCRbeta repertoires that made up the dataset. The repertoires were released in a freely available public database meant as a resource for research on the immune response to SARS-CoV-2. Results the study describes overall, beyond this receptor: The quantity of clinical and demographic metadata differed by source and by participant and was supplied without curation.

In Seattle, one collaborating source enrolled patients while the infection was active and tracked those patients longitudinally over the course of disease. Whole blood was collected in K2EDTA tubes by collaborating institutions according to the institutions' own protocols. Collaborator samples were shipped for TCRbeta analysis as frozen whole blood, isolated PBMCs, or DNA extracted from either sample type. CDR1 is given as GTSNPN and CDR2 as SVGIG, both from the germline V gene (reference sequence). From its cysteine to its phenylalanine, the CDR3 spans 13 amino acids. The retained sequence is limited to the CDR3, 39 bases, with the frame set at the first base. Relative to germline, V is 2 bases shorter and J is 5 bases shorter, with 12 bases between their ends. In the case of this clone: What this receptor recognizes is not known. No quality values exist for individual bases; no much larger clone is one base distant.

TCRbeta CDR3 regions were amplified from genomic DNA using the immunoSEQ Assay, a bias-controlled multiplex PCR. Per the authors' processing: The number of nucleated cells in each sample was estimated by amplification of reference gene primers within the assay. To quantify the absolute abundance of each unique TCRbeta CDR3 rearrangement, sequence reads were collapsed and filtered. For each sample, productive Simpson clonality was calculated as the square root of Simpson's diversity index across productive rearrangements. TCRdb limited this immuneACCESS table to in-frame rearrangements with V and J called. A share of clones is missing; checked studies link under half to unresolved V genes, and the rest is unexplained. That table gives V, J and clone size, and the DNA gave D and trimming. This sample is represented by some 200,000 clones; approximately 86% of them were singletons. The ten largest clonotypes hold 0.8% to 0.95% of the sample.

The receptor was derived from a man between 60 and 70 years old with COVID-19, enrolled during active disease. This receptor chain uses TRBV30 and TRBJ1-2, with the D gene not clear enough to name. Sequences were obtained from peripheral blood. The nucleotide sequence reads TGTGCCTGGAGTAATGCAGCCAGGTATGGCTACACCTTC. This sequence encodes CAWSNAARYGYTF.